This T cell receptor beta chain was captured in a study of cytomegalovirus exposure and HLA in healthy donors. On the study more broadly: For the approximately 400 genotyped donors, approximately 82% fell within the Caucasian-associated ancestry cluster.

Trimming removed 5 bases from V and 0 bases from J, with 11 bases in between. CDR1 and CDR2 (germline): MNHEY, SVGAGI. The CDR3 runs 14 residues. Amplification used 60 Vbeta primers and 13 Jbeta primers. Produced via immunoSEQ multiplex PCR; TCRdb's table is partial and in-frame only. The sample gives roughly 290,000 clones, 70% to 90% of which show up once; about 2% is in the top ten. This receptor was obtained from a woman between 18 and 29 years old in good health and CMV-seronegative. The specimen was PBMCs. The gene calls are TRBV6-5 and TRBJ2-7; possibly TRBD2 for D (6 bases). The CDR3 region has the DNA TGTGCCAGCAGTGACCGGGGGACCTCCTACGAGCAGTACTTC. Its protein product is CASSDRGTSYEQYF.